This entry is about one TCR beta chain. The sample comes from a study of blood T cell repertoires in COVID-19. Study background: The origin of the acute and convalescent COVID-19 samples was the United States, Italy and Spain. The cDNA or gDNA used as material had been derived from T cells, B-cell-depleted T cells, or PBMCs.

Participants were placed into cohorts based on the clinical history they reported. V lost 0 bases, J lost 4 bases, and 9 bases lay in between. The CDR3 is 14 amino acids. Per germline, CDR1 SGHKS and CDR2 YYEKEE (reference sequence). Clones were read by immunoSEQ multiplex PCR, and TCRdb kept only the in-frame ones, dropping some. The repertoire includes around 320,000 clones, roughly 90% of them detected once, and 4% to 5.5% sits in the top ten. The receptor's source is a woman younger than 30 with acute COVID-19. The chain recombines TRBV5-5 with TRBJ2-3; D perhaps matches TRBD1 (5 bases). The sample comprised PBMCs or T cells enriched from blood (not recorded which). The CDR3 is CASSLGQGPDTQYF. Here the CDR3 DNA reads TGTGCCAGCAGCTTGGGCCAGGGCCCAGATACGCAGTATTTT. Full variable domain (rest looked up from reference TRBV5-5 and TRBJ2-3): DAGVTQSPTHLIKTRGQQVTLRCSPISGHKSVSWYQQVLGQGPQFIFQYYEKEERGRGNFPDRFSARQFPNYSSELNVNALLLGDSALYLCASSLGQGPDTQYFGPGTRLTVL.